The 10 T cell receptor beta chains below were found in one sample sequenced in a study of OX40 agonist ivuxolimab in advanced cancers. Preparation of the library involved the immunoSEQ multiplex PCR assay. Drawn from immuneACCESS, this table holds only the in-frame rearrangements with V and J called that TCRdb kept. Clones are partly lost; checked studies trace under half to an unresolved V gene and leave the rest unexplained. The sample table shows about 76,000 clones, and approximately 85% are seen once. The biggest ten clones account for less than 6.5% of the sample. The source material was CD4+ or CD8+ T cells sorted from blood, sampled in a trial of the OX40 agonist ivuxolimab. These receptors all stem from an adult with an advanced solid tumor such as melanoma, head and neck, liver or kidney cancer.

The chain recombines TRBV11-2 with TRBJ1-2; 9 positions match TRBD1. Germline loops: CDR1 SGHAT, CDR2 FQNNGV. V lost 4 bases, J lost 4 bases, and 4 bases stayed unmatched. The CDR3 loop spans 14 amino acids. CDR3: CASSSTGGGYGYTF. The CDR3, as DNA: TGTGCCAGCAGCTCAACAGGGGGCGGCTATGGCTACACCTTC.

The genes are TRBV5-6 and TRBJ2-3; no clear D gene. CDR3 length: 12 amino acids. Germline CDR1 is SGHDT and CDR2 is YYEEEE. The V end was cut by 4 bases, the J end by 2 bases, with 5 bases between. This CDR3 is CASSEDTDTQYF. In DNA, the CDR3 is TGTGCCAGCAGCGAAGACACAGATACGCAGTATTTT.

This chain links TRBV27 with TRBJ2-3; a possible D gene is TRBD2 (5 bases). The CDR3 runs to 17 residues. The ends were cut back, 3 bases at V and 0 bases at J, with 16 bases in the middle. Germline values: CDR1 MNHEY, CDR2 SMNVEV (reference sequence). CDR3 protein: CASSFLLRGRSTDTQYF. The CDR3 nucleotides read TGTGCCAGCAGTTTCCTCCTTCGCGGGCGTAGCACAGATACGCAGTATTTT.

The V and J genes are TRBV6-1 and TRBJ2-2; no reliable D call. Per the germline V gene, CDR1 is MNHNS and CDR2 is SASEGT. V lost 8 bases to trimming and J lost 4 bases, with 8 bases between them. CDR3 length: 12 residues. Written as DNA, the CDR3 is TGTGCCAGCGAAGGTCCCACCGGGGAGCTGTTTTTT. Its translation: CASEGPTGELFF.

The V gene is TRBV5-8, the J gene TRBJ1-5; D is undetermined. CDR3 length: 17 amino acids. Germline lookup yields CDR1 SGHTS and CDR2 YDEGEE. V lost 4 bases and J lost 6, with 23 bases in between. The CDR3 is CASSVGLGNFNPQPQHF. Here the CDR3 DNA reads TGTGCCAGCAGCGTCGGTTTGGGGAATTTTAATCCTCAGCCCCAGCATTTT. Drawing the rest from reference TRBV5-8 and TRBJ1-5, the complete variable domain is EAGVTQSPTHLIKTRGQQATLRCSPISGHTSVYWYQQALGLGLQFLLWYDEGEERNRGNFPPRFSGRQFPNYSSELNVNALELEDSALYLCASSVGLGNFNPQPQHFGDGTRLSIL.

The V call is TRBV7-9, the J call TRBJ1-2; the D gene is possibly TRBD1 (5 bases). The germline gives CDR1 SEHNR, CDR2 FQNEAQ (reference sequence). This CDR3 has 13 residues. The V end lost 0 bases, the J end lost 6 bases, and 8 bases lay between the germline ends. Here the CDR3 reads CASSLAGPDGYTF. CDR3 in DNA: TGTGCCAGCAGCTTAGCGGGGCCAGATGGCTACACCTTC.

This rearrangement joins TRBV25-1 to TRBJ2-5; 9 bases agree with TRBD1. The J call is uncertain, as TRBJ2-7 better fits the DNA end. Germline V lookup: CDR1 MGHDK, CDR2 SYGVNS. The CDR3 runs to 15 residues. The CDR3: CASSESGQGSYEQYF. For the CDR3, the DNA is TGTGCCAGCAGTGAGTCGGGACAGGGCTCCTACGAGCAGTACTTC.

The genes are TRBV27 and TRBJ2-5; either TRBD1 or TRBD2 may fit D (6 bases each). This CDR3 has 13 amino acids. Trimming left V 3 bases short and J 4 bases short, with 9 bases between. Per germline, CDR1 MNHEY and CDR2 SMNVEV (reference sequence). CDR3 sequence reads: CASSFRGVETQYF. The DNA for the CDR3 is TGTGCCAGCAGTTTTAGGGGGGTAGAGACCCAGTACTTC.

The V gene is TRBV7-2, the J gene TRBJ1-3; D not certain. Trimming took off 5 bases at V and 0 bases at J, with 11 bases between the two ends. Per germline, CDR1 SGHTA and CDR2 FQGNSA. The CDR3 sequence is 15 residues long. The CDR3 nucleotides are TGTGCCAGCAGCCTAGACGGGTACTCTGGAAACACCATATATTTT. This sequence encodes CASSLDGYSGNTIYF.

This chain joins TRBV6-5 and TRBJ2-7; D might be TRBD2 (5 bases). Germline CDR1 is MNHEY and CDR2 is SVGAGI. The V end lost 5 bases, the J end lost 4 bases, and 9 bases lay between the germline ends. The CDR3 is 12 amino acids. CDR3 DNA sequence: TGTGCCAGCAGTCGGGAAGAATACGAGCAGTACTTC. This translates into CASSREEYEQYF.